These 26 T cell receptor beta chains originate from one sample sequenced in a study of identical twins (dated by TCRdb to 2016 to 2017). Library method: 5' RACE. TCRdb lists the instrument as Illumina HiSeq 2000. TCRdb trimmed the raw reads at Q25, called clones with MiXCR and kept productive beta chains. A single entry per CDR3 protein holds the most common genes and DNA from its merged rows. This sample lists 450,000 or so distinct CDR3 sequences; 12% to 15% were detected once. 0.52% of the sample is taken by the ten largest. These data were also filed under a second study, of yellow fever vaccine responses in identical twins.

The sequenced sample was CD4+ T cells sorted from blood. Source of these receptors: a woman aged 18-30 years in good health.

The chain links TRBV12-3 or TRBV12-4 to TRBJ1-3; D ambiguous. This CDR3 has 16 amino acids. Trimming stripped 6 bases from V and 0 bases from J, with 15 bases between. The CDR3, as DNA: TGTGCCAGCAGACAATTTCTTTCCCCCTCTGGAAACACCATATATTTT. Its protein product is CASRQFLSPSGNTIYF.

This clonotype was observed a few times. The chain recombines TRBV4-1 with TRBJ2-1; the match to TRBD2 covers 11 bases. Germline V gene data show CDR1 as MGHRA and CDR2 as YSYEKL. This CDR3 comprises 16 residues. V trimming: 5 bases; J trimming: 7 bases; junction bases outside the gene matches: 10. Here the CDR3 DNA reads TGCGCCAGCAGCTCTGATAGCGGGAGGGCCAGTAATGAGCAGTTCTTC. Translated: CASSSDSGRASNEQFF.

This clonotype appeared a few times. The chain employs TRBV7-2 and TRBJ2-2; TRBD1 matches at 7 bases. There are 14 residues in the CDR3. V shed 11 bases, J shed 3 bases, and the junction held 9 bases outside the gene matches. The germline CDR1 and CDR2 sequences are SGHTA and FQGNSA. Here the CDR3 DNA reads TGTGCCGGGGACAGAGGAAAAGACACCGGGGAGCTGTTTTTT. Encoded protein: CAGDRGKDTGELFF.

There are many counts of this clonotype. The chain employs TRBV10-3 and TRBJ2-6, with 7 positions matching TRBD1. The CDR3 totals 17 residues. V shed 2 bases, J shed 2 bases, and the junction held 6 bases outside the gene matches. From germline, CDR1 is ENHRY and CDR2 SYGVKD. CDR3 nucleotides: TGTGCCATCAGTGAGACGACAGGGATTGCTGGGGCCAACGTCCTGACTTTC. Translation gives CAISETTGIAGANVLTF.

This chain links TRBV20-1 with TRBJ2-4, with unresolved D. V dropped 0 bases and J dropped 0 bases, with 9 bases sitting between them. Germline-derived CDR1 and CDR2 are DFQATT and SNEGSKA (reference sequence). The CDR3 has 15 amino acids. As DNA, the CDR3 is TGCAGTGCTAGAGATTGGACCGTAGCCAAAAACATTCAGTACTTC. Amino acids: CSARDWTVAKNIQYF.

This clonotype was seen ten or more times. J is TRBJ1-5 and V is TRBV12-3 or TRBV12-4, with D unclear. The CDR3 is made up of 15 amino acids. Trimming cost V 4 bases and J 0 bases, with 10 bases left between them. The CDR3 bases are TGTGCCAGCAGTTCTGACATTCTTAGCAATCAGCCCCAGCATTTT. It translates to CASSSDILSNQPQHF.

This clonotype was picked up many times. The chain employs TRBV7-2 and TRBJ2-3, with D tentatively TRBD2 (5 bases). The CDR3 runs to 16 residues. In germline, CDR1 is SGHTA, CDR2 FQGNSA. V dropped 1 base and J dropped 1 base, with 12 bases sitting between them. CDR3 amino acids: CASSLVPYGGTDTQYF. The CDR3 DNA reads as TGTGCCAGCAGCTTAGTCCCGTACGGGGGCACAGATACGCAGTATTTT.

In its sample, this clonotype was seen a few times. The chain employs TRBV2 and TRBJ2-4; D possibly corresponds to TRBD1 (5 bases). Germline values: CDR1 SNHLY, CDR2 FYNNEI. CDR3 length: 15 residues. Trimming took off 4 bases at V and 9 bases at J, with 19 bases between the two ends. This chain's CDR3 is CASSVGQGGASIQYF. DNA of the CDR3: TGTGCCAGCAGTGTCGGGCAGGGTGGAGCTAGCATTCAGTACTTC.

In its sample, this clonotype was seen a few times. V and J are TRBV7-3 and TRBJ2-1, with TRBD2 identical over 10 bases. The CDR3 has 16 residues. Germline-derived CDR1 and CDR2 are SGHTA and FQGTGA. J lost 4 bases, V lost 5 bases, and 8 bases had no gene match. The CDR3 spells CASSPGSGGQYNEQFF. The CDR3 DNA is TGTGCCAGCAGCCCGGGTAGCGGGGGGCAATACAATGAGCAGTTCTTC.

This clonotype was recorded a few times. The chain has TRBV6-2 or TRBV6-3 and TRBJ2-5, with D unresolved. V lost 2 bases and J 5 bases, leaving 6 bases between the germline ends. The CDR3 length is 12 residues. Germline V gene sequence: CDR1 MNHEY, CDR2 SVGEGT. The CDR3 bases are TGTGCCAGCAGTTACCCCCGGGAGACCCAGTACTTC. Translation gives CASSYPRETQYF.

CDR3 nucleotide sequence: TGTGCCAGCAGCTTAGCTAGGACTAATCAAGAGACCCAGTACTTC. This sequence encodes CASSLARTNQETQYF. The chain uses TRBV7-9 and TRBJ2-5; D might be TRBD2 (6 bases). CDR1 is SEHNR and CDR2 is FQNEAQ in the germline V gene (reference sequence). The CDR3 is 15 amino acids. V lost 0 bases and J lost 2, with 10 bases in between.

This clonotype showed up just a few times. The CDR3 DNA sequence: TGCGCCAGCAGCCAAGACCCCCCCCGGACTAGCGGAACCACAGATACGCAGTATTTT. Translating gives CASSQDPPRTSGTTDTQYF. The V and J genes are TRBV4-3 and TRBJ2-3, with 10 bases aligning to TRBD2. Germline V lookup: CDR1 LGHNA, CDR2 YSLEER. This CDR3 is 19 amino acids long. Trimming removed 0 bases from V and 2 bases from J; junction bases left unmatched: 11.

This clonotype has only a few counts. The J gene is TRBJ2-3, the V gene TRBV15, with TRBD2 as a possible D gene (5 bases). Germline CDR1 and CDR2: LNHNV and YYDKDF (reference sequence). V was cut by 4 bases and J by 2 bases, with 13 bases left in between. The CDR3 is made up of 15 amino acids. Here the CDR3 DNA reads TGTGCCACCAGCAAGAGGGCCTTTGACACAGATACGCAGTATTTT. Translated: CATSKRAFDTDTQYF.

This clonotype was detected a few times. The chain couples TRBV13 to TRBJ2-7; 8 bases are shared with TRBD1. V shed 4 bases, J shed 3 bases, and the junction held 8 bases outside the gene matches. Per the germline V gene, CDR1 is PRHDT and CDR2 is FYEKMQ (reference sequence). The CDR3 length is 15 residues. The CDR3 nucleotides are TGTGCCAGCAGCTCGGGGACAGGCGGTTACTACGAGCAGTACTTC. Its protein product is CASSSGTGGYYEQYF.

This clonotype has just a few counts. The V call is TRBV29-1, the J call TRBJ2-1; no reliable D call. From germline, CDR1 is SQVTM and CDR2 ANQGSEA. The CDR3 sequence is 13 residues long. V was cut by 6 bases and J by 4 bases, with 13 bases left in between. The CDR3 loop reads CSVPKGFYNEQFF. CDR3 coding DNA: TGCAGCGTCCCGAAGGGCTTTTACAATGAGCAGTTCTTC.

The chain combines TRBV20-1 with TRBJ2-5; TRBD1 matches 7 bases. This CDR3 is built from 13 residues. The germline gives CDR1 DFQATT, CDR2 SNEGSKA (reference sequence). V was clipped by 6 bases and J by 4 bases; unmatched bases: 8. CDR3 coding DNA: TGCAGTGCCCCTCGACAGGGTAGAGAGACCCAGTACTTC. Encoded protein: CSAPRQGRETQYF.

V is TRBV2 and J is TRBJ2-1; tentatively, D is TRBD1 (6 bases). CDR3 length: 15 residues. The germline V gene has CDR1 SNHLY and CDR2 FYNNEI. Trimming removed 0 bases at V and 8 bases at J, with 14 bases between. The chain's CDR3 is CASSEAMGHFYEQFF. CDR3 sequence (DNA): TGTGCCAGCAGTGAAGCGATGGGACACTTCTATGAGCAGTTCTTC.

The V gene is TRBV12-3 or TRBV12-4, the J gene TRBJ2-7, with TRBD2 as a possible D gene (6 bases). Deletions cut 2 bases from V and 1 base from J, with 9 bases between. There are 14 residues in the CDR3. CDR3 DNA: TGTGCCAGCAGTTTACGGGACTGGTCCTACGAGCAGTACTTC. It encodes CASSLRDWSYEQYF.

This clonotype was observed a few times. The chain is built from TRBV5-1 and TRBJ2-7; TRBD1 matches 9 bases. CDR1 and CDR2 (germline): SGHRS, YFSETQ. V was clipped by 5 bases and J by 4 bases; unmatched bases: 16. This CDR3 is built from 17 residues. DNA for the CDR3: TGCGCCAGCAGTTTGACCGGGACAGGGCACTCGGTATACGAGCAGTACTTC. This encodes CASSLTGTGHSVYEQYF.

This chain joins TRBV12-3 or TRBV12-4 and TRBJ2-6; D is possibly TRBD2 (5 bases). This CDR3 contains 16 residues. Trimming cost V 8 bases and J 0 bases, with 14 bases left between them. The CDR3 reads CASGPNRGSGANVLTF. In DNA, the CDR3 is TGTGCCAGCGGACCAAATCGGGGCTCTGGGGCCAACGTCCTGACTTTC.

The sample holds a few counts of this clonotype. The chain is built from TRBV24-1 and TRBJ2-2; unclear D gene. The germline V and J ends were trimmed by 5 bases and 5 bases, with 5 bases remaining between them. CDR3 length: 12 residues. Germline V gene sequence: CDR1 KGHDR, CDR2 SFDVKD. This chain's CDR3 is CATSAQTGELFF. CDR3 DNA sequence: TGTGCCACCAGTGCCCAAACCGGGGAGCTGTTTTTT.

V gene TRBV12-3 or TRBV12-4 combines with J gene TRBJ1-2; D is uncertain. V dropped 4 bases and J dropped 8 bases, with 11 bases sitting between them. The CDR3 consists of 12 residues. The CDR3 sequence: CASSYRGLGYTF. CDR3 coding DNA: TGTGCCAGCAGTTACCGTGGGCTGGGCTACACCTTC.

The chain uses TRBV20-1 and TRBJ1-1; maybe TRBD1 (5 bases). This CDR3 is built from 13 residues. Germline-derived CDR1 and CDR2 are DFQATT and SNEGSKA (reference sequence). In nucleotides, the CDR3 is TGCAGGCCCGATGGGGGGTCGGGCACTGAAGCTTTCTTT. As protein: CRPDGGSGTEAFF.

This clonotype was seen once. CDR3 amino acids: CASTPLGTGELFF. In DNA, the CDR3 is TGTGCCAGCACCCCTCTAGGGACCGGGGAGCTGTTTTTT. This chain joins TRBV28 and TRBJ2-2; D call uncertain. Germline CDR1 is MDHEN and CDR2 is SYDVKM. V lost 7 bases, J lost 5 bases, and 11 bases lay in between. The CDR3 runs 13 residues. Combining the CDR3 with reference TRBV28 and TRBJ2-2 gives the whole variable domain DVKVTQSSRYLVKRTGEKVFLECVQDMDHENMFWYRQDPGLGLRLIYFSYDVKMKEKGDIPEGYSVSREKKERFSLILESASTNQTSMYLCASTPLGTGELFFGEGSRLTVL.

In its sample, this clonotype was seen a few times. Here the CDR3 reads CASSLAYTYEQYF. DNA of the CDR3: TGTGCCAGCAGCTTAGCGTATACCTACGAGCAGTACTTC. This chain links TRBV7-2 with TRBJ2-7; D unresolved. The germline V and J ends were trimmed by 0 bases and 2 bases, with 5 bases remaining between them. Germline V gene lookup returns CDR1 SGHTA and CDR2 FQGNSA. CDR3 length equals 13 residues.

V and J are TRBV15 and TRBJ2-5; D possibly uses TRBD1 or TRBD2 (5 bases each). The V end lost 3 bases, the J end lost 8 bases, and 19 bases lay between the germline ends. Germline V CDR1 and CDR2: LNHNV, YYDKDF (reference sequence). The CDR3 contains 15 residues. Here the CDR3 reads CATSRLTMGENTQYF. As DNA, the CDR3 is TGTGCCACCAGCAGGTTGACTATGGGGGAAAACACCCAGTACTTC.